The source of this TCR beta chain is a study of T cell responses to AZD1222 COVID-19 vaccine. Regarding this clone: Antigen unknown.

Only in-frame clones appear in the TCRdb table, and some are missing; sequencing was by immunoSEQ multiplex PCR. The data hold around 150,000 clones, with around four fifths observed a single time. Germline V gene lookup returns CDR1 MRHNA and CDR2 SNTAGT. This CDR3 is built from 16 residues. V lost 1 base and J lost 6; bases outside the gene matches: 12. Study-level points and caveats: A mostly white British donor set with more females was recruited, and clonal diversity was possibly underestimated. The CD4 TCRs associated with vaccination extended across spike and predominated at 160-218 and 743-854. Repertoires in all cases were sampled only once the peak T cell response had passed. The number of AZD1222 recipients seropositive at baseline was only 5 to 7.

The input for sequencing was peripheral blood, taken on day 0 of AZD1222 vaccination. The TCR comes from an adult in good health. V and J are TRBV6-4 and TRBJ2-7, with TRBD1 identical over 7 bases. The CDR3 here is CASSDFSAGTDSEQYF. CDR3 bases: TGTGCCAGCAGTGACTTCTCCGCCGGGACAGATTCCGAGCAGTACTTC.